These 26 T cell receptor beta chains share one sample of origin, sequenced in a study of blood T cell repertoires in COVID-19. Data came from immunoSEQ multiplex PCR; TCRdb stores just in-frame clones and leaves some out. This sample has some 300,000 clones, with roughly 91% found just once. The sample comprised PBMCs or T cells enriched from blood (not recorded which). The source is a woman aged 45-65 years who had been exposed to COVID-19.

The chain employs TRBV30 and TRBJ2-2; 7 nucleotides align to TRBD2. CDR3 length equals 16 residues. In germline, CDR1 is GTSNPN, CDR2 SVGIG (reference sequence). The trim removed 0 bases at V and 1 base at J, leaving 5 bases unmatched. As DNA, the CDR3 is TGTGCCTGGAGTGTAAAAGGCGGGGGGAACACCGGGGAGCTGTTTTTT. Translation: CAWSVKGGGNTGELFF.

The chain employs TRBV6-5 and TRBJ1-2; no definite D call. The length of the CDR3 is 12 residues. Trimming took off 3 bases at V and 7 bases at J, with 9 bases between the two ends. The germline V gene encodes CDR1 MNHEY and CDR2 SVGAGI. CDR3 protein: CASSYRGAGYTF. CDR3 DNA sequence: TGTGCCAGCAGTTATCGGGGTGCTGGCTACACCTTC.

The chain uses TRBV5-1 and TRBJ2-3; D might be TRBD2 (5 bases). This CDR3 comprises 16 residues. Germline values: CDR1 SGHRS, CDR2 YFSETQ. Trimming cost V 4 bases and J 0 bases, with 15 bases left between them. The DNA of the CDR3 is TGCGCCAGCAGCATAGGGAGCGGTTCTAGCACAGATACGCAGTATTTT. This codes for CASSIGSGSSTDTQYF.

The genes are TRBV2 and TRBJ2-7, with 9 positions matching TRBD2. V was clipped by 4 bases and J by 5 bases; unmatched bases: 3. From germline, CDR1 is SNHLY and CDR2 FYNNEI. The CDR3 has 13 amino acids. The CDR3 protein is CASSGLAGNEQYF. CDR3 nucleotide sequence: TGTGCCAGCAGTGGGCTAGCGGGGAACGAGCAGTACTTC. The full variable domain, rest sourced from reference TRBV2 and TRBJ2-7, is EPEVTQTPSHQVTQMGQEVILRCVPISNHLYFYWYRQILGQKVEFLVSFYNNEISEKSEIFDDQFSVERPDGSNFTLKIRSTKLEDSAMYFCASSGLAGNEQYFGPGTRLTVT.

The chain uses TRBV28 and TRBJ1-4, with D maybe TRBD1 (5 bases). Germline lookup yields CDR1 MDHEN and CDR2 SYDVKM. This CDR3 region has 15 residues. With 2 bases removed from V and 2 bases from J, the gap between germline ends came to 9 bases. Here the CDR3 reads CASSLQGVTNEKLFF. The CDR3 DNA is TGTGCCAGCAGTTTACAAGGGGTGACTAATGAAAAACTGTTTTTT.

The rearrangement links TRBV28 to TRBJ2-7; TRBD1 matches 10 bases. Germline lookup yields CDR1 MDHEN and CDR2 SYDVKM. V trimming: 2 bases; J trimming: 4 bases; junction bases outside the gene matches: 8. CDR3 length equals 16 residues. The CDR3 coding sequence is TGTGCCAGCAGTTTAGCTTCCGGGACAGGGGTTTACGAGCAGTACTTC. Amino acids: CASSLASGTGVYEQYF.

The chain combines TRBV5-4 with TRBJ1-2; no definite D call. The germline CDR1 and CDR2 sequences are SGHNT and YYREEE (reference sequence). This CDR3 region has 14 residues. V lost 0 bases to trimming and J lost 1 base, with 7 bases between them. DNA of the CDR3: TGTGCCAGCAGCTTGGGAGCCGATAACTATGGCTACACCTTC. This codes for CASSLGADNYGYTF.

The V gene is TRBV28, the J gene TRBJ1-3, with 11 bases matching TRBD1. The CDR3 covers 17 residues. Germline-derived CDR1 and CDR2 are MDHEN and SYDVKM. Unmatched junction bases numbered 12, after V lost 7 bases and J lost 4 bases. The CDR3 bases are TGTGCCAGCACCCCCCTTCGGACAGGGGGCTGGGGAAACACCATATATTTT. It translates to CASTPLRTGGWGNTIYF.

The chain joins TRBV28 to TRBJ2-3, with D possibly matching TRBD2 (5 bases). Trimming took 1 base from V and 3 from J, leaving 14 bases between them. From germline, CDR1 is MDHEN and CDR2 SYDVKM. The CDR3 runs to 16 residues. CDR3 protein: CASSLLSRGWTDTQYF. The CDR3 nucleotides read TGTGCCAGCAGTTTATTAAGCCGGGGATGGACAGATACGCAGTATTTT.

This clone was found a few times. The V call is TRBV5-4, the J call TRBJ1-3; 12 positions match TRBD1. The CDR3 is made up of 13 amino acids. Germline V gene data show CDR1 as SGHNT and CDR2 as YYREEE (reference sequence). J was trimmed by 9 bases and V by 4 bases; bases with no gene match: 2. Here the CDR3 reads CASSQGQGATIYF. CDR3 DNA sequence: TGTGCCAGCAGCCAGGGACAGGGGGCCACCATATATTTT.

This chain links TRBV15 with TRBJ2-7, with 8 bases lining up with TRBD1. Unmatched junction bases numbered 12, after V lost 8 bases and J lost 3 bases. CDR1 is LNHNV, CDR2 YYDKDF, per germline (reference sequence). The CDR3 loop spans 15 amino acids. For the CDR3, the DNA is TGTGCCACCGGTTCCCCGGGACAGGTTTTCTACGAGCAGTACTTC. Encoded protein: CATGSPGQVFYEQYF.

J is TRBJ1-5 and V is TRBV19, with D hard to call. The V end was cut by 5 bases, the J end by 0 bases, with 8 bases between. In germline, CDR1 is LNHDA, CDR2 SQIVND (reference sequence). CDR3 length: 14 residues. The CDR3 bases are TGTGCCAGTAGTTATTCGGGTAGCAATCAGCCCCAGCATTTT. Amino acids: CASSYSGSNQPQHF.

V gene TRBV7-8 combines with J gene TRBJ2-7; maybe TRBD1 (6 bases). Trimming took off 2 bases at V and 0 bases at J, with 17 bases between the two ends. The germline V gene has CDR1 SGHVS and CDR2 FQNEAQ. The CDR3 has 17 residues. CDR3 region: CASSLPRVGALSYEQYF. The CDR3 DNA reads as TGTGCCAGCAGCTTACCCCGGGTGGGGGCTCTCTCCTACGAGCAGTACTTC.

This clone was counted once. The rearrangement joins TRBV2 to TRBJ1-3; D gene unclear. Per the germline V gene, CDR1 is SNHLY and CDR2 is FYNNEI. Trimming shortened V by 6 bases and J by 3 bases, and 9 bases separated the two germline ends. The CDR3 totals 13 residues. The CDR3 nucleotides are TGTGCCAGCAGGAGGAGGGATGGAAACACCATATATTTT. The encoded protein is CASRRRDGNTIYF.

V usage is TRBV10-1 and J usage is TRBJ1-1, with D unresolved. This CDR3 is built from 15 residues. In germline, CDR1 is WNHNN, CDR2 SYGVQD (reference sequence). V shed 2 bases and J shed 2 bases, with 12 bases lying between them. CDR3 in DNA: TGCGCCAGCAGTGAGGAAATAAGAGATAACACTGAAGCTTTCTTT. The encoded protein is CASSEEIRDNTEAFF.

The chain links TRBV28 to TRBJ1-2, with D perhaps TRBD1 (5 bases). This CDR3 has 15 residues. V lost 3 bases to trimming and J lost 10 bases, with 21 bases between them. Germline CDR1 and CDR2: MDHEN and SYDVKM. The CDR3, as DNA: TGTGCCAGCAGTTTGGGGACCGGGAGCAGAGTAGTCTACACCTTC. Amino acids: CASSLGTGSRVVYTF.

The chain carries TRBV18 and TRBJ2-7; 10 nucleotides match TRBD1. The CDR3 spans 15 residues. CDR1 and CDR2 (germline): KGHSH, LQKENI. V was clipped by 5 bases and J by 3 bases; unmatched bases: 7. The CDR3 region is CASSYGQGGVYEQYF. CDR3 bases: TGTGCCAGCTCATACGGACAGGGGGGGGTCTACGAGCAGTACTTC.

The V call is TRBV4-1, the J call TRBJ1-5, with D perhaps TRBD1 (5 bases). This CDR3 has 16 residues. V shed 1 base and J shed 0 bases, with 10 bases lying between them. The germline CDR1 and CDR2 sequences are MGHRA and YSYEKL. For the CDR3, the DNA is TGCGCCAGCAGCCAAGGTGGACACCTTAGCAATCAGCCCCAGCATTTT. Protein product: CASSQGGHLSNQPQHF.

This chain connects TRBV7-8 to TRBJ1-1, with D possibly TRBD1 on 5 matching bases. With 4 bases removed from V and 2 bases from J, the gap between germline ends came to 11 bases. The CDR3 totals 14 residues. Germline CDR1 and CDR2: SGHVS and FQNEAQ. CDR3 nucleotide sequence: TGTGCCAGCAGCTACCGGACACTTAACACTGAAGCTTTCTTT. As protein: CASSYRTLNTEAFF.

CDR3 DNA: TGCGCCAGCAGCTTCACCGGAGAGTATGGCTACACCTTC. It yields the protein CASSFTGEYGYTF. V is TRBV5-1 and J is TRBJ1-2; D is undetermined. The CDR3 sequence is 13 residues long. Looked up from germline, CDR1 is SGHRS and CDR2 is YFSETQ. V was cut by 2 bases and J by 5 bases, with 10 bases left in between.

The chain links TRBV18 to TRBJ2-2; the match to TRBD2 covers 7 bases. This CDR3 is built from 15 residues. V shed 2 bases, J shed 4 bases, and the junction held 4 bases outside the gene matches. CDR1 KGHSH and CDR2 LQKENI come from the germline V gene. DNA for the CDR3: TGTGCCAGCTCACCAACAGGACTAGGCACCGGGGAGCTGTTTTTT. Translation gives CASSPTGLGTGELFF.

The V and J genes are TRBV7-9 and TRBJ2-3; TRBD2 aligns across 16 bases. The CDR3 loop spans 17 amino acids. The V gene's germline CDR1 is SEHNR and CDR2 FQNEAQ (reference sequence). V shed 5 bases, J shed 4 bases, and the junction held 6 bases outside the gene matches. The CDR3 DNA reads TGTGCCAGCAGCCCGGGACTAGCGGGGGGGGGCGCAGATACGCAGTATTTT. Translating gives CASSPGLAGGGADTQYF.

The chain combines TRBV28 with TRBJ2-7, with 10 bases lining up with TRBD1. The CDR3 spans 14 residues. The trim removed 4 bases at V and 5 bases at J, leaving 5 bases unmatched. From germline, CDR1 is MDHEN and CDR2 SYDVKM. The CDR3 loop is CASSSGQGPHEQYF. Here the CDR3 DNA reads TGTGCCAGCAGTTCGGGACAGGGGCCGCACGAGCAGTACTTC.

The chain joins TRBV29-1 to TRBJ2-5; maybe TRBD1 (5 bases). Per the germline V gene, CDR1 is SQVTM and CDR2 is ANQGSEA. Trimming pared 4 bases from V and 2 bases from J, leaving 11 bases between. The CDR3 extends over 13 amino acids. The CDR3 loop reads CSVAAGNQETQYF. The CDR3 DNA sequence: TGCAGCGTTGCGGCAGGGAATCAAGAGACCCAGTACTTC.

A remark on this clone: The sample holds other DNA sequences that translate to the same CDR3. The rearrangement links TRBV14 to TRBJ1-1; D not certain. Per germline, CDR1 SGHDN and CDR2 FVKESK. V dropped 1 base and J dropped 5 bases, with 8 bases sitting between them. The CDR3 has 13 amino acids. The CDR3 protein is CASSQGTGTEAFF. DNA of the CDR3: TGTGCCAGCAGCCAAGGAACCGGGACTGAAGCTTTCTTT. The variable domain in full, with the rest retrieved from reference TRBV14 and TRBJ1-1, is EAGVTQFPSHSVIEKGQTVTLRCDPISGHDNLYWYRRVMGKEIKFLLHFVKESKQDESGMPNNRFLAERTGGTYSTLKVQPAELEDSGVYFCASSQGTGTEAFFGQGTRLTVV.

This chain uses TRBV18 with TRBJ1-5, with a possible D match to TRBD1 (6 bases). Between the trimmed V and J ends, which lost 3 bases and 3 bases, there was a span of 9 bases. CDR3 length: 14 residues. Per germline, CDR1 KGHSH and CDR2 LQKENI. The CDR3 DNA reads TGTGCCAGCTCACCCACAGGGATCAATCAGCCCCAGCATTTT. Protein product: CASSPTGINQPQHF. Supplemented by reference TRBV18 and TRBJ1-5, the full variable domain reads NAGVMQNPRHLVRRRGQEARLRCSPMKGHSHVYWYRQLPEEGLKFMVYLQKENIIDESGMPKERFSAEFPKEGPSILRIQQVVRGDSAAYFCASSPTGINQPQHFGDGTRLSIL.